The 24 T cell receptor beta chains given below trace back to one sample, sequenced in a study of T cell responses to AZD1222 COVID-19 vaccine. Profiling relied on immunoSEQ multiplex PCR, and the TCRdb table lists in-frame clones only, not all of them. The table lists 100,000 to 150,000 clones, approximately 94% of them singletons. Sequenced here: peripheral blood, sampled 28 days after the second AZD1222 dose. Receptors originate from an adult who received the AZD1222 COVID-19 vaccine.

V usage is TRBV5-8 and J usage is TRBJ2-3; no definite D call. The CDR3 is 12 residues long. Looked up from germline, CDR1 is SGHTS and CDR2 is YDEGEE. Trimming removed 2 bases from V and 5 bases from J, with 6 bases in between. The CDR3 DNA sequence: TGTGCCAGCAGCTTTGCAAGAGATACGCAGTATTTT. As protein: CASSFARDTQYF.

This clone was observed once. The CDR3 DNA is TGTGCCATCAGTGGGACTAGCGGGAGGGCTGGCGAGCAGTACTTC. Its protein is CAISGTSGRAGEQYF. The chain uses TRBV10-3 and TRBJ2-7, with 15 bases aligning to TRBD2. Per the germline V gene, CDR1 is ENHRY and CDR2 is SYGVKD. This CDR3 is 15 amino acids long. The V segment lost 4 bases and the J segment 6 bases; nucleotides outside the gene matches: 4.

The gene calls are TRBV11-2 and TRBJ2-5; no definite D call. The CDR3 is 13 residues long. Trimming removed 0 bases at V and 4 bases at J, with 6 bases between. The germline gives CDR1 SGHAT, CDR2 FQNNGV. In nucleotides, the CDR3 is TGTGCCAGCAGCTTAGAACGGGCAGAGACCCAGTACTTC. It codes for CASSLERAETQYF. The full variable domain, in which reference TRBV11-2 and TRBJ2-5 provide the parts outside the CDR3, is EAGVAQSPRYKIIEKRQSVAFWCNPISGHATLYWYQQILGQGPKLLIQFQNNGVVDDSQLPKDRFSAERLKGVDSTLKIQPAKLEDSAVYLCASSLERAETQYFGPGTRLLVL.

The chain carries TRBV14 and TRBJ2-7; D not resolved. This CDR3 is built from 12 residues. Trimming shortened V by 2 bases and J by 3 bases, and 5 bases separated the two germline ends. CDR1 SGHDN and CDR2 FVKESK come from the germline V gene. CDR3 in DNA: TGTGCCAGCAGCCAATCGCGCTACGAGCAGTACTTC. Protein product: CASSQSRYEQYF. The complete variable domain, with remaining parts taken from reference TRBV14 and TRBJ2-7, reads EAGVTQFPSHSVIEKGQTVTLRCDPISGHDNLYWYRRVMGKEIKFLLHFVKESKQDESGMPNNRFLAERTGGTYSTLKVQPAELEDSGVYFCASSQSRYEQYFGPGTRLTVT.

The chain carries TRBV5-1 and TRBJ1-3; TRBD1 might be the D (6 bases). From germline, CDR1 is SGHRS and CDR2 YFSETQ. Trimming left V 5 bases short and J 1 base short, with 7 bases between. The CDR3 has 13 amino acids. CDR3 sequence (DNA): TGCGCCAGCAGTCAGGGGTCTGGAAACACCATATATTTT. Translated: CASSQGSGNTIYF. Looking up the rest from reference TRBV5-1 and TRBJ1-3 gives the full variable domain: KAGVTQTPRYLIKTRGQQVTLSCSPISGHRSVSWYQQTPGQGLQFLFEYFSETQRNKGNFPGRFSGRQFSNSRSEMNVSTLELGDSALYLCASSQGSGNTIYFGEGSWLTVV.

The V and J genes are TRBV6-1 and TRBJ2-5; the D is unclear. V was pared by 2 bases and J by 5 bases, with 9 bases between. CDR1 MNHNS and CDR2 SASEGT come from the germline V gene. The CDR3 extends over 13 amino acids. The CDR3 here is CASSEIGLETQYF. Written as DNA, the CDR3 is TGTGCCAGCAGTGAAATCGGGTTGGAGACCCAGTACTTC.

V and J are TRBV14 and TRBJ2-7; TRBD2 might be the D (6 bases). This CDR3 spans 14 amino acids. Trimming shortened V by 5 bases and J by 2 bases, and 13 bases separated the two germline ends. Looked up from germline, CDR1 is SGHDN and CDR2 is FVKESK. CDR3 nucleotide sequence: TGTGCCAGCAGCGCCCGGGACTCCGCCTACGAGCAGTACTTC. It encodes CASSARDSAYEQYF.

V is TRBV10-3 and J is TRBJ1-4, with 8 positions matching TRBD1. The germline gives CDR1 ENHRY, CDR2 SYGVKD. The CDR3 has 15 residues. V trimming: 0 bases; J trimming: 8 bases; junction bases outside the gene matches: 5. The CDR3 reads CAISESLQGEEKLFF. The CDR3 DNA reads TGTGCCATCAGTGAGTCATTACAGGGGGAGGAAAAACTGTTTTTT.

This chain connects TRBV2 to TRBJ2-4; TRBD2 agrees at 8 bases. Per germline, CDR1 SNHLY and CDR2 FYNNEI. After removal of 2 bases from V and 6 bases from J, the junction contained 0 bases not matched to a gene. The CDR3 is 13 residues long. Written as DNA, the CDR3 is TGTGCCAGCAGTGAACGGGAGGGAAACATTCAGTACTTC. Amino acids: CASSEREGNIQYF.

V gene TRBV2 combines with J gene TRBJ2-3; D gene unclear. V was trimmed by 5 bases and J by 4 bases, leaving 7 bases between them. The CDR3 totals 12 residues. Per germline, CDR1 SNHLY and CDR2 FYNNEI. The CDR3, as DNA: TGTGCCAGCAGTATAGGGTCAGATACGCAGTATTTT. It translates to CASSIGSDTQYF.

The chain joins TRBV6-2 or TRBV6-3 to TRBJ2-2, with D perhaps given as TRBD1 or TRBD2 (5 bases each). Trimming left V 4 bases short and J 4 bases short, with 13 bases between. The length of the CDR3 is 15 residues. CDR1 MNHEY and CDR2 SVGEGT come from the germline V gene. CDR3 DNA: TGTGCCAGCAGTTTGGGTTGGGGGACCACCGGGGAGCTGTTTTTT. Translation gives CASSLGWGTTGELFF.

This clone was counted between two and nine times. The chain joins TRBV6-2 or TRBV6-3 to TRBJ2-2, with TRBD2 matching 9 bases. With 4 bases clipped from V and 7 bases from J, the junction kept 1 base outside the gene matches. From germline, CDR1 is MNHEY and CDR2 SVGEGT. The CDR3 covers 13 residues. The CDR3, as DNA: TGTGCCAGCAGTTTGCGGGGGGGCGGGGAGCTGTTTTTT. Encoded protein: CASSLRGGGELFF.

The chain couples TRBV28 to TRBJ1-1; 10 bases fit TRBD1. Germline CDR1 is MDHEN and CDR2 is SYDVKM. This CDR3 has 17 amino acids. J gave up 1 base and V 6 bases, and 11 bases lay outside the gene matches. DNA of the CDR3: TGTGCCAGCAGGCCCTACCGGACAGGGGGGGGGAACACTGAAGCTTTCTTT. Translated: CASRPYRTGGGNTEAFF.

This clone has only one observation. The genes are TRBV7-8 and TRBJ1-3; D not resolved. The CDR3 contains 12 residues. Per the germline V gene, CDR1 is SGHVS and CDR2 is FQNEAQ. The V end lost 6 bases, the J end lost 7 bases, and 10 bases lay between the germline ends. The CDR3 region has the DNA TGTGCCAGCAGTCGAGTACCCAACACCATATATTTT. Its translation is CASSRVPNTIYF.

The rearrangement uses TRBV9 and TRBJ2-2; 8 bases line up with TRBD2. The length of the CDR3 is 18 residues. Germline CDR1 SGDLS, CDR2 YYNGEE. After removal of 0 bases from V and 0 bases from J, the junction contained 7 bases not matched to a gene. CDR3 in amino acids: CASSVVAAGGPNTGELFF. The CDR3 DNA sequence: TGTGCCAGCAGCGTAGTAGCGGCGGGAGGACCGAACACCGGGGAGCTGTTTTTT.

The V call is TRBV5-4, the J call TRBJ2-5; 10 positions agree with TRBD2. Looked up from germline, CDR1 is SGHNT and CDR2 is YYREEE (reference sequence). The CDR3 is 19 residues long. J lost 5 bases, V lost 4 bases, and 20 bases had no gene match. Written as DNA, the CDR3 is TGTGCCAGCAGCCCACGGGGAGCGGGAGGGCCCTTCAGGCAGGAGACCCAGTACTTC. It specifies CASSPRGAGGPFRQETQYF.

V gene TRBV28 combines with J gene TRBJ1-1; 7 bases agree with TRBD1. Trimming cost V 10 bases and J 1 base; bases outside gene matches: 15. From germline, CDR1 is MDHEN and CDR2 SYDVKM. The CDR3 runs 16 residues. CDR3 in DNA: TGTGCCACCTGTATGGGAGGACAGGTTGGGAACACTGAAGCTTTCTTT. Translated: CATCMGGQVGNTEAFF.

The chain recombines TRBV3-1 (or the pseudogene TRBV3-2) with TRBJ2-7; D uncertain. This CDR3 contains 15 residues. Trimming took 2 bases from V and 1 from J, leaving 12 bases between them. Germline V gives CDR1 LGHDT, CDR2 YNNKEL (reference sequence). The CDR3 sequence is CASSQSDFLSYEQYF. The CDR3 coding sequence is TGTGCCAGCAGCCAAAGCGATTTCTTATCCTACGAGCAGTACTTC.

This chain uses TRBV6-6 with TRBJ1-5, with 8 bases identical to TRBD1. CDR3 length: 14 residues. The germline CDR1 and CDR2 sequences are MNHNY and SVGAGI (reference sequence). V lost 4 bases to trimming and J lost 4 bases; unmatched junction nucleotides: 3. CDR3: CASSWRQGNQPQHF. The DNA of the CDR3 is TGTGCCAGCAGTTGGCGACAGGGGAATCAGCCCCAGCATTTT.

The rearrangement joins TRBV9 to TRBJ2-7; D is unresolved. Trimming stripped 0 bases from V and 3 bases from J, with 10 bases between. CDR1 SGDLS and CDR2 YYNGEE come from the germline V gene. There are 14 residues in the CDR3. Written as DNA, the CDR3 is TGTGCCAGCAGCGTAGCCTACAGAGACTACGAGCAGTACTTC. Amino acid sequence: CASSVAYRDYEQYF.

The chain joins TRBV3-1 (or the pseudogene TRBV3-2) to TRBJ1-2; 7 bases match TRBD1. The CDR3 sequence is 15 residues long. Germline V gives CDR1 LGHDT, CDR2 YNNKEL (reference sequence). V shed 0 bases and J 8 bases; nucleotides not matched to a gene: 9. CDR3 sequence (DNA): TGTGCCAGCAGCCAAGATCAACAGGGGCTTGGAGGCTACACCTTC. It encodes CASSQDQQGLGGYTF.

The chain carries TRBV7-6 and TRBJ2-1; D may be TRBD2 (6 bases). The CDR3 has 15 residues. Germline V CDR1 and CDR2: SGHVS, FNYEAQ. Trimming removed 5 bases at V and 4 bases at J, with 15 bases between. CDR3 residues: CASSPQWAGYNEQFF. The CDR3 region has the DNA TGTGCCAGCAGCCCCCAGTGGGCGGGATACAATGAGCAGTTCTTC.

This chain links TRBV12-3 or TRBV12-4 with TRBJ2-2; D not certain. The length of the CDR3 is 12 residues. Trimming stripped 3 bases from V and 7 bases from J, with 6 bases between. The CDR3 DNA is TGTGCCAGCAGTTTTTTGGTCGGGGAGCTGTTTTTT. This codes for CASSFLVGELFF.

This CDR3 reads CAWSRNRQRGYTF. CDR3 sequence (DNA): TGTGCCTGGAGTAGGAACCGACAGCGAGGCTACACCTTC. The chain combines TRBV30 with TRBJ1-2; D might be TRBD1 (5 bases). The germline V and J ends were trimmed by 2 bases and 8 bases, with 15 bases remaining between them. CDR3 size: 13 residues. Germline loops: CDR1 GTSNPN, CDR2 SVGIG (reference sequence). Full variable domain (outside the CDR3, taken from reference TRBV30 and TRBJ1-2): SQTIHQWPATLVQPVGSPLSLECTVEGTSNPNLYWYRQAAGRGLQLLFYSVGIGQISSEVPQNLSASRPQDRQFILSSKKLLLSDSGFYLCAWSRNRQRGYTFGSGTRLTVV.